The 32 T cell receptor beta chains below were found in one sample sequenced in a study of blood T cells in healthy people across ages. Using a J-beta primer mix together with a sample-barcoded 5' primer, a second PCR was run for roughly 6 to 11 cycles. TCRdb itself ran the 5' RACE reads through MiXCR, one entry per CDR3 protein. The sample includes around 1,500,000 distinct CDR3 sequences, around 39% seen only once; the top ten take less than 8%. The specimen sequenced was blood. These receptors came from a woman between 18 and 29 years old in good health.

The chain uses TRBV7-9 and TRBJ2-7, with 7 nucleotides matching TRBD1. The CDR3 length is 15 residues. Germline values: CDR1 SEHNR, CDR2 FQNEAQ (reference sequence). V shed 4 bases, J shed 2 bases, and the junction held 8 bases outside the gene matches. CDR3 bases: TGTGCCAGCAGCTCCATCACGGGACAGCCCTACGAGCAGTACTTC. Protein sequence: CASSSITGQPYEQYF. Supplemented by reference TRBV7-9 and TRBJ2-7, the full variable domain reads DTGVSQNPRHKITKRGQNVTFRCDPISEHNRLYWYRQTLGQGPEFLTYFQNEAQLEKSRLLSDRFSAERPKGSFSTLEIQRTEQGDSAMYLCASSSITGQPYEQYFGPGTRLTVT.

The chain employs TRBV5-1 and TRBJ2-1; perhaps TRBD2 as D (6 bases). The CDR3 length is 17 residues. V lost 4 bases to trimming and J lost 5 bases, with 22 bases between them. Germline-derived CDR1 and CDR2 are SGHRS and YFSETQ. CDR3 sequence: CASSTSGGSTPNNEQFF. The CDR3 region has the DNA TGCGCCAGCAGCACAAGCGGAGGGAGTACGCCGAACAATGAGCAGTTCTTC.

This clonotype came up a few times. This sequence joins TRBV12-3 or TRBV12-4 and TRBJ1-1; D is uncertain. The CDR3 extends over 18 amino acids. V lost 5 bases and J 4 bases, leaving 26 bases between the germline ends. The CDR3 bases are TGTGCCAGCAGTCCCGACGGGATATGGGGAAGGGAAACCACTGAAGCTTTCTTT. This sequence encodes CASSPDGIWGRETTEAFF.

The rearrangement joins TRBV6-5 to TRBJ2-3, with 7 bases identical to TRBD2. The trim removed 2 bases at V and 5 bases at J, leaving 7 bases unmatched. Germline V CDR1 and CDR2: MNHEY, SVGAGI. This CDR3 spans 15 amino acids. In DNA, the CDR3 is TGTGCCAGCAGTTACCGCGGGAGTATCGGAGATACGCAGTATTTT. Translation gives CASSYRGSIGDTQYF.

The J gene is TRBJ2-1, the V gene TRBV6-2 or TRBV6-3; D is ambiguous. Germline V gene data show CDR1 as MNHEY and CDR2 as SVGEGT. V was clipped by 2 bases and J by 8 bases, with 13 bases between them. The CDR3 is 14 amino acids. CDR3 residues: CASSYGLLTDEQFF. CDR3 DNA: TGTGCCAGCAGTTACGGGTTGCTTACCGATGAGCAGTTCTTC.

About this clonotype itself: Germline is not matched at one junction end, which may reflect a read error. The rearrangement joins TRBV6-5 to TRBJ2-1; 12 positions agree with TRBD1. The CDR3 loop spans 16 amino acids. CDR1 and CDR2 (germline): MNHEY, SVGAGI. Here the CDR3 reads CASGYSGTGGSNEQFF. In DNA, the CDR3 is TGTGCCAGCGGTTACTCGGGGACAGGGGGCTCCAATGAGCAGTTCTTC.

This clonotype showed up just a few times. The chain has TRBV7-2 and TRBJ2-3, with D hard to call. Germline CDR1 and CDR2: SGHTA and FQGNSA. The length of the CDR3 is 16 residues. Trimming stripped 5 bases from V and 4 bases from J, with 19 bases between. The CDR3 protein is CASSPQGARIADTQYF. The CDR3 bases are TGTGCCAGCAGCCCTCAAGGTGCGCGGATTGCAGATACGCAGTATTTT.

The chain carries TRBV7-3 and TRBJ1-1, with 8 bases fitting TRBD1. The CDR3 consists of 16 residues. With V trimmed by 5 bases and J by 5 bases, 13 bases remained unmatched. The germline gives CDR1 SGHTA, CDR2 FQGTGA. The CDR3 DNA sequence: TGTGCCAGCAGCCCATCAATCGACAGGGGAGGGACTGAAGCTTTCTTT. It specifies CASSPSIDRGGTEAFF.

This clonotype was detected only a few times. This chain joins TRBV27 and TRBJ1-2; D possibly corresponds to TRBD1 (5 bases). This CDR3 spans 14 amino acids. Germline CDR1 MNHEY, CDR2 SMNVEV (reference sequence). The germline V and J ends were trimmed by 6 bases and 0 bases, with 11 bases remaining between them. CDR3 protein: CASRVTVANYGYTF. In DNA form, the CDR3 reads TGTGCCAGCAGGGTGACAGTAGCTAACTATGGCTACACCTTC.

This clonotype was recorded at least ten times. The V call is TRBV4-1, the J call TRBJ1-2; 8 bases agree with TRBD1. J was trimmed by 8 bases and V by 4 bases; bases with no gene match: 18. Germline CDR1 reads MGHRA; CDR2 reads YSYEKL. CDR3 length: 17 amino acids. Here the CDR3 DNA reads TGCGCCAGCAGCCCAGTTCTCGGACAGGGAATCCGGGACGGCTACACCTTC. Its translation is CASSPVLGQGIRDGYTF.

This rearrangement joins TRBV11-1 to TRBJ2-5, with TRBD2 as a possible D gene (6 bases). Trimming removed 6 bases at V and 2 bases at J, with 19 bases between. The CDR3 contains 16 residues. In germline, CDR1 is SGHAT, CDR2 FQDESV (reference sequence). CDR3 loop: CASRGGGTGTQETQYF. Here the CDR3 DNA reads TGTGCCAGCAGGGGGGGTGGTACGGGGACTCAAGAGACCCAGTACTTC. Full variable domain (remainder filled in from reference TRBV11-1 and TRBJ2-5): EAEVAQSPRYKITEKSQAVAFWCDPISGHATLYWYRQILGQGPELLVQFQDESVVDDSQLPKDRFSAERLKGVDSTLKIQPAELGDSAMYLCASRGGGTGTQETQYFGPGTRLLVL.

V gene TRBV5-6 combines with J gene TRBJ2-3, with TRBD1 matching 10 bases. Germline assignment: CDR1 SGHDT and CDR2 YYEEEE. The trim removed 4 bases at V and 2 bases at J, leaving 10 bases unmatched. The CDR3 is 17 residues long. Written as DNA, the CDR3 is TGTGCCAGCAGCACCGGACAGGGGGTCACCGTCACAGATACGCAGTATTTT. Translation: CASSTGQGVTVTDTQYF.

This clonotype was detected a few times. The chain joins TRBV6-1 to TRBJ2-1, with 11 bases aligning to TRBD2. The length of the CDR3 is 17 residues. Losses at the gene ends were 1 base for V and 4 bases for J; bases not matched to a gene: 6. Germline V gene data show CDR1 as MNHNS and CDR2 as SASEGT. CDR3 in DNA: TGTGCCAGCAGTGAAGACCCCGGGACTAGCGGATACAATGAGCAGTTCTTC. This gives the protein CASSEDPGTSGYNEQFF.

In its sample, this clonotype was seen a few times. The V gene is TRBV7-2, the J gene TRBJ2-3, with 12 bases fitting TRBD2. Germline lookup yields CDR1 SGHTA and CDR2 FQGNSA. J gave up 3 bases and V 5 bases, and 12 bases lay outside the gene matches. The CDR3 spans 18 residues. CDR3 sequence (DNA): TGTGCCAGCAGCCCAACCCCTAGCGGGGGGGCCAGAACAGATACGCAGTATTTT. It translates to CASSPTPSGGARTDTQYF.

This clonotype was seen a handful of times. This rearrangement joins TRBV12-3 or TRBV12-4 to TRBJ2-7, with D maybe TRBD2 (6 bases). V shed 4 bases and J shed 3 bases, with 16 bases lying between them. This CDR3 comprises 15 residues. CDR3 residues: CASSYGSGGDYEQYF. CDR3 bases: TGTGCCAGCAGTTACGGAAGCGGAGGGGACTACGAGCAGTACTTC.

The rearrangement joins TRBV5-1 to TRBJ2-3; TRBD2 matches 9 bases. Trimming removed 8 bases from V and 1 base from J; junction bases left unmatched: 17. The CDR3 covers 18 residues. Looked up from germline, CDR1 is SGHRS and CDR2 is YFSETQ. CDR3 sequence (DNA): TGCGCCAGTCAGGAGGGGGCTAGCGGGGCCCTCCGCACAGATACGCAGTATTTT. It encodes CASQEGASGALRTDTQYF.

The genes are TRBV7-9 and TRBJ2-3; TRBD1 agrees at 11 bases. The CDR3 is made up of 16 amino acids. Germline-derived CDR1 and CDR2 are SEHNR and FQNEAQ (reference sequence). Unmatched junction bases numbered 3, after V lost 4 bases and J lost 0 bases. The CDR3 loop reads CASSSWDRGSTDTQYF. Here the CDR3 DNA reads TGTGCCAGCAGCTCCTGGGACAGGGGGAGCACAGATACGCAGTATTTT.

Only a few counts were recorded for this clonotype. The V gene is TRBV10-3, the J gene TRBJ2-1; D remains ambiguous. V lost 4 bases and J lost 7, with 5 bases in between. Germline V gene lookup returns CDR1 ENHRY and CDR2 SYGVKD. CDR3 length equals 11 residues. CDR3 nucleotide sequence: TGTGCCATCAGTGCCGGGAATGAGCAGTTCTTC. This gives the protein CAISAGNEQFF.

V and J are TRBV20-1 and TRBJ2-2, with D maybe TRBD2 (5 bases). CDR3 length: 15 residues. The ends were cut back, 3 bases at V and 2 bases at J, with 13 bases in the middle. Germline V gene sequence: CDR1 DFQATT, CDR2 SNEGSKA (reference sequence). The CDR3 sequence is CSASLAGLNTGELFF. CDR3 nucleotide sequence: TGCAGTGCTAGTCTGGCGGGCCTTAACACCGGGGAGCTGTTTTTT.

This clonotype was found a few times. The V gene is TRBV5-1, the J gene TRBJ2-7; tentatively, D is TRBD1 (6 bases). This CDR3 region has 14 residues. Trimming removed 2 bases from V and 2 bases from J, with 11 bases in between. CDR1 and CDR2 (germline): SGHRS, YFSETQ. CDR3 coding DNA: TGCGCCAGCAGCTTCCGGGACATAGCCTACGAGCAGTACTTC. Residues: CASSFRDIAYEQYF.

A few counts support this clonotype. This chain links TRBV20-1 with TRBJ1-2; D not certain. V lost 6 bases, J lost 5 bases, and 10 bases lay in between. Looked up from germline, CDR1 is DFQATT and CDR2 is SNEGSKA (reference sequence). The length of the CDR3 is 11 residues. CDR3: CSALTEYGYTF. CDR3 nucleotide sequence: TGCAGTGCGTTGACTGAATATGGCTACACCTTC.

The chain combines TRBV7-9 with TRBJ2-2; 8 nucleotides line up with TRBD1. The V gene end was trimmed by 7 bases and the J gene end by 3 bases; junction bases not matched to a gene: 7. CDR1 SEHNR and CDR2 FQNEAQ come from the germline V gene (reference sequence). This CDR3 is 15 amino acids long. In DNA form, the CDR3 reads TGTGCCAGCACCTGGGACAGGTTTCACACCGGGGAGCTGTTTTTT. Residues: CASTWDRFHTGELFF.

This clonotype has more than one count but fewer than ten. The chain carries TRBV2 and TRBJ2-3; maybe TRBD2 (8 bases). The germline V gene encodes CDR1 SNHLY and CDR2 FYNNEI. Trimming shortened V by 6 bases and J by 8 bases, and 27 bases separated the two germline ends. The CDR3 covers 17 residues. CDR3 nucleotide sequence: TGTGCCAGCAGCCCCCTCATCGGGACTAGGGGGCGGGGTACGCAGTATTTT. Its protein is CASSPLIGTRGRGTQYF.

The J gene is TRBJ2-3, the V gene TRBV9; 9 nucleotides line up with TRBD2. The CDR3 runs 17 residues. J gave up 0 bases and V 1 base, and 6 bases lay outside the gene matches. Germline lookup yields CDR1 SGDLS and CDR2 YYNGEE. The CDR3 DNA sequence: TGTGCCAGCAGCGTATGGCGGGGGGGTACTAGCACAGATACGCAGTATTTT. Translated: CASSVWRGGTSTDTQYF. Full variable domain (outside the CDR3, taken from reference TRBV9 and TRBJ2-3): DSGVTQTPKHLITATGQRVTLRCSPRSGDLSVYWYQQSLDQGLQFLIQYYNGEERAKGNILERFSAQQFPDLHSELNLSSLELGDSALYFCASSVWRGGTSTDTQYFGPGTRLTVL.

Worth noting for this clonotype: A much larger clone lies a single base off, so this may be a read error. This chain connects TRBV6-6 to TRBJ2-3; D ambiguous. The CDR3 covers 13 residues. Germline V gene lookup returns CDR1 MNHNY and CDR2 SVGAGI (reference sequence). Deletions cut 3 bases from V and 8 bases from J, with 12 bases between. CDR3 in amino acids: CASSYRAAATQYF. For the CDR3, the DNA is TGTGCCAGCAGTTATCGGGCGGCAGCTACGCAGTATTTT.

This sequence joins TRBV9 and TRBJ2-1; 11 bases line up with TRBD2. CDR3 length: 16 amino acids. The V gene's germline CDR1 is SGDLS and CDR2 YYNGEE. The trim removed 2 bases at V and 4 bases at J, leaving 5 bases unmatched. The CDR3 bases are TGTGCCAGCAGCGTTAACTTAGCGGGAGGGTACAATGAGCAGTTCTTC. Encoded protein: CASSVNLAGGYNEQFF.

Only one count was recorded for this clonotype. This rearrangement joins TRBV12-3 or TRBV12-4 to TRBJ2-5, with D possibly matching TRBD1 (6 bases). The J call may be wrong; the DNA end is better matched by TRBJ2-7. The CDR3 contains 12 residues. CDR3 DNA sequence: TGTGCCAGCAGTGGGGGCAACTACGAGCAGTACTTC. It codes for CASSGGNYEQYF.

This clonotype was seen a handful of times. The chain employs TRBV10-3 and TRBJ2-2; D might be TRBD2 (5 bases). Germline loops: CDR1 ENHRY, CDR2 SYGVKD. This CDR3 has 14 amino acids. V was cut by 6 bases and J by 6 bases, with 14 bases left in between. This CDR3 is CAIRDSGGSGELFF. The CDR3 DNA sequence: TGTGCCATCAGGGACTCCGGCGGATCCGGGGAGCTGTTTTTT.

The V and J genes are TRBV5-1 and TRBJ2-3, with 13 bases lining up with TRBD2. J was trimmed by 4 bases and V by 4 bases; bases with no gene match: 12. The germline V gene encodes CDR1 SGHRS and CDR2 YFSETQ. This CDR3 is 18 amino acids long. The CDR3 reads CASSPGTSGVVGADTQYF. CDR3 sequence (DNA): TGCGCCAGCAGCCCTGGGACTAGCGGGGTCGTGGGAGCAGATACGCAGTATTTT.

A single count supports this clonotype. Germline is not matched at one junction end, which may reflect a read error. The rearrangement joins TRBV7-9 to TRBJ1-2; D not resolved. CDR3 length equals 12 residues. CDR1 SEHNR and CDR2 FQNEAQ come from the germline V gene (reference sequence). The CDR3 is CANSFEIYGYTF. Here the CDR3 DNA reads TGTGCCAACAGCTTCGAAATCTATGGCTACACCTTC.

This clonotype occurred a few times. The CDR3 DNA reads TGTGCCAGCAGCTTAACTGCGGCAGTAAGCTCCTACGAGCAGTACTTC. This translates into CASSLTAAVSSYEQYF. This rearrangement joins TRBV7-3 to TRBJ2-7; no clear D gene. CDR1 SGHTA and CDR2 FQGTGA come from the germline V gene. This CDR3 region has 16 residues. V shed 0 bases and J shed 0 bases, with 12 bases lying between them.

This clonotype appeared a few times. The gene calls are TRBV2 and TRBJ2-1; no clear D. The DNA end lines up better with TRBJ2-7; the J call may be wrong. Germline values: CDR1 SNHLY, CDR2 FYNNEI. There are 14 residues in the CDR3. CDR3: CASSEERNYNEQYF. In DNA, the CDR3 is TGTGCCAGCAGTGAAGAAAGGAACTACAATGAGCAGTACTTC.